This section outlines one TCR beta chain sequence together with its context. This sample stems from a study of CD8 T cells in ankylosing spondylitis. V lost 0 bases to trimming and J lost 7 bases; unmatched junction nucleotides: 8. CDR1 and CDR2 from the germline V gene are MGHRA and YSYEKL. The CDR3 has 16 amino acids. TCRdb re-analysed the 5' RACE reads in MiXCR, keeping a single row per CDR3 protein. The sample contains some 250,000 distinct CDR3 sequences, roughly a quarter of which appear only once. The TCR comes from a male donor with ankylosing spondylitis or in good health (not recorded which). Sequences were obtained from blood, either unsorted or a sorted T cell fraction (not recorded which). This chain links TRBV4-1 with TRBJ1-5, with TRBD1 matching over 8 bases. For the CDR3, the DNA is TGCGCCAGCAGCCAAGACTCTGCAGGGGGCGGGCAGCCCCAGCATTTT. As protein: CASSQDSAGGGQPQHF.